The 14 T cell receptor beta chains reported below all come from one sample, sequenced in a study of CD8+CD57+ T cells in acquired aplastic anemia (dated by TCRdb to between 2018 and 2020). The sample was run on an Illumina HiSeq 2000. Profiling of TCR beta VDJ combinations and CDR3 sequences used genomic DNA as the template. TCRdb reprocessing: public reads trimmed at Q25 with fastp, clones called with MiXCR, in-frame beta chains kept. Rows are combined by CDR3 protein, so each entry shows the most common genes and DNA. The sample profile shows approximately 130,000 distinct CDR3 sequences; approximately 50% of them were found once. Around 27% of the sample lies in the top ten. Patients chosen for sequencing had shown expansion of CD8+CD57+ cells by flow cytometry. The material sequenced was sorted CD4+, CD8+, or CD8+CD57+ T cells (not recorded which) from PBMCs. The receptors derive from a human donor with aplastic anemia.

This clonotype was seen a few times. The chain has TRBV4-1 and TRBJ1-2; D gene uncertain. Germline lookup yields CDR1 MGHRA and CDR2 YSYEKL. V was pared by 5 bases and J by 6 bases, with 10 bases between. CDR3 length equals 12 residues. The chain's CDR3 is CASSNAPNGYTF. The CDR3 coding sequence is TGCGCCAGCAGCAACGCACCAAATGGCTACACCTTC.

The chain employs TRBV29-1 and TRBJ1-1; tentative D call: TRBD1 (5 bases). CDR1 and CDR2 (germline): SQVTM, ANQGSEA. CDR3 length: 14 amino acids. V lost 4 bases to trimming and J lost 0 bases, with 12 bases between them. DNA for the CDR3: TGCAGCGTTGGTCACGGGACGGTGAACACTGAAGCTTTCTTT. It is translated as CSVGHGTVNTEAFF.

The chain has TRBV7-2 and TRBJ1-2; possible D gene TRBD1, 5 bases. V shed 7 bases and J shed 2 bases, with 14 bases lying between them. Germline CDR1 SGHTA, CDR2 FQGNSA. This CDR3 is built from 14 residues. The CDR3 spells CASTPGSGNYGYTF. CDR3 in DNA: TGTGCCAGCACTCCAGGGTCGGGCAACTATGGCTACACCTTC. Full variable domain (rest looked up from reference TRBV7-2 and TRBJ1-2): GAGVSQSPSNKVTEKGKDVELRCDPISGHTALYWYRQSLGQGLEFLIYFQGNSAPDKSGLPSDRFSAERTGGSVSTLTIQRTQQEDSAVYLCASTPGSGNYGYTFGSGTRLTVV.

The V call is TRBV5-1, the J call TRBJ2-1; D may be TRBD2 (6 bases). The germline V gene encodes CDR1 SGHRS and CDR2 YFSETQ. The CDR3 has 15 amino acids. Trimming left V 2 bases short and J 0 bases short, with 9 bases between. The DNA for the CDR3 is TGCGCCAGCAGCTTTGACGGGAGCTCCTACAATGAGCAGTTCTTC. Translating it yields CASSFDGSSYNEQFF.

This clonotype was recorded once. This chain uses TRBV20-1 with TRBJ2-5; D not certain. CDR3 length: 12 residues. V lost 8 bases and J lost 7, with 17 bases in between. The germline V gene has CDR1 DFQATT and CDR2 SNEGSKA (reference sequence). The CDR3 sequence is CSIVVARRTQYF. The DNA of the CDR3 is TGCAGTATTGTAGTGGCCCGACGGACCCAGTACTTC.

The chain combines TRBV20-1 with TRBJ1-1; 7 bases agree with TRBD1. Germline values: CDR1 DFQATT, CDR2 SNEGSKA (reference sequence). Unmatched junction bases numbered 13, after V lost 4 bases and J lost 11 bases. The CDR3 is 13 residues long. The CDR3 spells CSATRGLLPLAFF. The CDR3 DNA reads as TGCAGTGCTACTAGGGGGCTTCTCCCTCTCGCTTTCTTT.

The chain is built from TRBV7-9 and TRBJ2-2; unclear D gene. The V gene lost 11 bases and the J gene lost 8 bases, with 6 bases spanning the gap. CDR1 is SEHNR, CDR2 FQNEAQ, per germline (reference sequence). The CDR3 has 9 amino acids. CDR3 sequence reads: CAVTGELFF. In nucleotides, the CDR3 is TGTGCCGTTACAGGGGAGCTGTTTTTT.

This clonotype has just a few counts. The rearrangement joins TRBV6-1 to TRBJ1-1; TRBD1 agrees at 11 bases. V shed 8 bases and J 0 bases; nucleotides not matched to a gene: 8. The CDR3 is 16 residues long. Germline assignment: CDR1 MNHNS and CDR2 SASEGT. The CDR3 coding sequence is TGTGCCAGCCTACAGGACAGGGGGCTATTGAACACTGAAGCTTTCTTT. Protein product: CASLQDRGLLNTEAFF.

Concerning this clonotype itself: Since the CDR3 does not end with the conserved phenylalanine or tryptophan, this likely comes from a read error. V usage is TRBV5-4 and J usage is TRBJ2-3, with TRBD1 matching over 8 bases. Germline-derived CDR1 and CDR2 are SGHNT and YYREEE (reference sequence). The CDR3 spans 16 residues. The V and J ends lost 0 bases and 2 bases, in that order; junction bases with no gene match: 5. The CDR3 region is CASSLERTGYTDTQYS. The CDR3 nucleotides are TGTGCCAGCAGCTTGGAGAGGACAGGGTACACAGATACGCAGTATTCT.

The CDR3 loop reads CASSEPWTSGGQETQYF. The CDR3 DNA follows: TGTGCCAGCAGTGAACCTTGGACTAGCGGCGGACAAGAGACCCAGTACTTC. The chain combines TRBV2 with TRBJ2-5; 10 bases align to TRBD2. The CDR3 spans 17 residues. The V gene's germline CDR1 is SNHLY and CDR2 FYNNEI. V was pared by 2 bases and J by 2 bases, with 8 bases of the junction left unmatched.

The CDR3 bases are TGTGCCAGCAGCTCAATGGGACAGAACAACACCATATATTTT. Protein: CASSSMGQNNTIYF. The gene calls are TRBV9 and TRBJ1-3, with 7 nucleotides matching TRBD1. CDR1 SGDLS and CDR2 YYNGEE come from the germline V gene. The CDR3 sequence is 14 residues long. Losses at the gene ends were 4 bases for V and 7 bases for J; bases not matched to a gene: 8.

Only one count was recorded for this clonotype. This chain uses TRBV6-1 with TRBJ2-2; no clear D gene. This CDR3 spans 15 amino acids. Trimming left V 4 bases short and J 2 bases short, with 11 bases between. Germline V gene sequence: CDR1 MNHNS, CDR2 SASEGT. The CDR3 here is CASSVAATNTGELFF. The DNA of the CDR3 is TGTGCCAGCAGTGTCGCGGCTACTAACACCGGGGAGCTGTTTTTT.

The sample holds one count of this clonotype. The CDR3 nucleotides are TGCAGTGCTCGACTCACTAAGAACACTGAAGCTTTCTTT. It specifies CSARLTKNTEAFF. The chain recombines TRBV20-1 with TRBJ1-1; D remains ambiguous. Trimming left V 5 bases short and J 1 base short, with 11 bases between. CDR1 and CDR2 (germline): DFQATT, SNEGSKA (reference sequence). This CDR3 has 13 residues.

This clonotype was seen at least ten times. The chain couples TRBV9 to TRBJ2-7; the D gene is possibly TRBD2 (5 bases). V was trimmed by 0 bases and J by 2 bases, leaving 12 bases between them. This CDR3 contains 15 residues. Germline CDR1 and CDR2: SGDLS and YYNGEE. In nucleotides, the CDR3 is TGTGCCAGCAGCGTAGATGGGGTGGGAGCCTACGAGCAGTACTTC. As protein: CASSVDGVGAYEQYF.